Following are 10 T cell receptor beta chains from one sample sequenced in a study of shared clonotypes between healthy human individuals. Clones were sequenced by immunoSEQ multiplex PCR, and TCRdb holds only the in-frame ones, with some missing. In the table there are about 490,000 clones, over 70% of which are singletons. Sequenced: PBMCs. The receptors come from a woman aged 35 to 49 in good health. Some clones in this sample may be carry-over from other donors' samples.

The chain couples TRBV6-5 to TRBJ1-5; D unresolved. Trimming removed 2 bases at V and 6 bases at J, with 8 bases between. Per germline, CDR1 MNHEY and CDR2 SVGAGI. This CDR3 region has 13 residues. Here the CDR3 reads CASSYGFSQPQHF. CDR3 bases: TGTGCCAGCAGTTACGGGTTCAGTCAGCCCCAGCATTTT.

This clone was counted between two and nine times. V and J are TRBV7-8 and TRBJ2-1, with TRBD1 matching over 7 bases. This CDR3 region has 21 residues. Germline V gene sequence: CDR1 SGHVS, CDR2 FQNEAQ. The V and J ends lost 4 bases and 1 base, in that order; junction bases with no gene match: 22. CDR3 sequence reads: CASSSILSRDSHEGSYNEQFF. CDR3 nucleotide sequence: TGTGCCAGCAGCTCCATATTGTCCCGGGACAGTCATGAGGGGTCCTACAATGAGCAGTTCTTC.

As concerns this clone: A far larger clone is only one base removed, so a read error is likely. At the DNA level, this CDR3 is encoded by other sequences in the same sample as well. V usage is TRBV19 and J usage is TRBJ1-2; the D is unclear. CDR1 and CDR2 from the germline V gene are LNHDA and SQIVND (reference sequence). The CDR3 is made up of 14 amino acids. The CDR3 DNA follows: TGCGCCAGTAGTACCCTGAAGGAATTCTATGGCTACACCTTC. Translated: CASSTLKEFYGYTF.

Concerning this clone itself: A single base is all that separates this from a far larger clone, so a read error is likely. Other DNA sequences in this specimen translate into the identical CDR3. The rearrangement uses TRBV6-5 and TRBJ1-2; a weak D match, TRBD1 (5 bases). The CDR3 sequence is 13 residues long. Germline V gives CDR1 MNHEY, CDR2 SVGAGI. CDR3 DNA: TGTGCCAGCCAAAGGGGTTCTACGGACGGCTACACCTTT. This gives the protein CASQRGSTDGYTF.

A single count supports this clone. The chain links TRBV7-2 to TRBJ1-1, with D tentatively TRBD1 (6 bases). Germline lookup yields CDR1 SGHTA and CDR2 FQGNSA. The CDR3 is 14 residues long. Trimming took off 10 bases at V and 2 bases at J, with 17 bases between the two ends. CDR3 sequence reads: CATRGGPSNTEAFF. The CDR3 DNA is TGTGCCACCAGAGGGGGGCCCTCCAACACTGAAGCTTTCTTT.

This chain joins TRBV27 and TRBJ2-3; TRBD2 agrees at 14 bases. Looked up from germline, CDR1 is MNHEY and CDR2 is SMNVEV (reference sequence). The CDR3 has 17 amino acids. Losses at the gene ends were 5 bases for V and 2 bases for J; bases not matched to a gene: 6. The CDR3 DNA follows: TGTGCCAGCAGTCATGGGACTAGCGGGGGAACCACAGATACGCAGTATTTT. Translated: CASSHGTSGGTTDTQYF.

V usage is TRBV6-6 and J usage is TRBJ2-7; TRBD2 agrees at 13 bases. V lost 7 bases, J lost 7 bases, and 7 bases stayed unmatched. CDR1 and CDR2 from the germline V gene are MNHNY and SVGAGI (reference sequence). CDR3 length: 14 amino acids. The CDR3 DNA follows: TGTGCCAGCACTCCGGGACTAGCGGGAAGGGAGCAGTACTTC. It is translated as CASTPGLAGREQYF.

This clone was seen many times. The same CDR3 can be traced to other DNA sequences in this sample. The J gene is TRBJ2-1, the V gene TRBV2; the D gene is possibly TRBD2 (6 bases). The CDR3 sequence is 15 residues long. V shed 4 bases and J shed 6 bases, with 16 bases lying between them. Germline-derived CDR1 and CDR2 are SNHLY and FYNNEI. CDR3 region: CASSVSRAGPNEQFF. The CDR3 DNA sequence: TGTGCCAGCAGTGTATCCAGGGCGGGACCCAATGAGCAGTTCTTC.

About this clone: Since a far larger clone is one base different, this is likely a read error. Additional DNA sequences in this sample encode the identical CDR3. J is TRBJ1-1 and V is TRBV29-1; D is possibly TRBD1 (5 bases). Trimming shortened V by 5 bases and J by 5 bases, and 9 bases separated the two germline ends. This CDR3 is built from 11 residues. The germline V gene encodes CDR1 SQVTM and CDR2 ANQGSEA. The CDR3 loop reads CSVSGTTEAFF. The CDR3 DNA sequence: TGCAGCGTTTCAGGGACTACTGAAGCTTTCTTT.

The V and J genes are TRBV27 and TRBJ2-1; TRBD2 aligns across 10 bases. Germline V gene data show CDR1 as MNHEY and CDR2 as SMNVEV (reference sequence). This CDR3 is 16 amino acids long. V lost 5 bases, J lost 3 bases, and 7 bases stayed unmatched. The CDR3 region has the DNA TGTGCCAGCAGTGCCACCCTAGCGGGGGTCTACAATGAGCAGTTCTTC. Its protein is CASSATLAGVYNEQFF.